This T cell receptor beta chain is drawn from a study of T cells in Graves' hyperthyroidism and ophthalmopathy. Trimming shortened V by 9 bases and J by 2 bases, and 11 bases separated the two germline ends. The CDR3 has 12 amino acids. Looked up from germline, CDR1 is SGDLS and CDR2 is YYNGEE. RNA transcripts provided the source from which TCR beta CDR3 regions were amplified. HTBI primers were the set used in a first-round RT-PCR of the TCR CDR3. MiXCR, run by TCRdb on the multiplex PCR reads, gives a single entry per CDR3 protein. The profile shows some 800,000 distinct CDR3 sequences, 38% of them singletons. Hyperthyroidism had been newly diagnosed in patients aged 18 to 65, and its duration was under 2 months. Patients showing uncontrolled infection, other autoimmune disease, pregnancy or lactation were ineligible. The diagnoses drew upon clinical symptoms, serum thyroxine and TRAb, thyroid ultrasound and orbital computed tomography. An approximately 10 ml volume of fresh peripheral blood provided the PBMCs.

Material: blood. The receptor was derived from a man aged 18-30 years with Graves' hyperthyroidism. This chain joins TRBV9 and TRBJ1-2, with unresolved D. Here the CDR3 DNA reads TGTGCCAACACGGACGGGAACTATGGCTACACCTTC. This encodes CANTDGNYGYTF. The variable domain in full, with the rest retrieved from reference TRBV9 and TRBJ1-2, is DSGVTQTPKHLITATGQRVTLRCSPRSGDLSVYWYQQSLDQGLQFLIQYYNGEERAKGNILERFSAQQFPDLHSELNLSSLELGDSALYFCANTDGNYGYTFGSGTRLTVV.